This T cell receptor beta chain was observed in a study of patients and donors after allogeneic stem cell transplantation. TCRdb itself ran the RT-PCR reads through MiXCR, one entry per CDR3 protein. Among about a million distinct CDR3 sequences listed, more than 15% were seen once. Germline loops: CDR1 LNHNV, CDR2 YYDKDF (reference sequence). Between the trimmed V and J ends, which lost 0 bases and 0 bases, there was a span of 6 bases. This CDR3 has 15 residues. This clonotype was detected ten times or more. This chain uses TRBV15 with TRBJ1-3; D remains ambiguous. The sequence came from a human donor who was either an allogeneic HSCT recipient or a stem cell or donor lymphocyte infusion donor (not recorded which). It is not recorded whose cells these are; they may come from a transplant donor. The sample taken for sequencing was blood, either unsorted or a sorted T cell fraction (not recorded which). For the CDR3, the DNA is TGTGCCACCAGCAGAGATATGCTCTCTGGAAACACCATATATTTT. Amino acid sequence: CATSRDMLSGNTIYF.